Below, 2 T cell receptor beta chains from the same sample are listed, as sequenced in a study of blood T cell repertoires in COVID-19. Profiled with immunoSEQ multiplex PCR; TCRdb holds only in-frame clones, not every one. The sample has 350,000 to 400,000 clones, 88% seen once. The sequenced sample was PBMCs or T cells enriched from blood (not recorded which). The receptor source for this set is a woman aged 25 to 39 with acute COVID-19.

In DNA form, the CDR3 reads TGTGCCAGCTCATTGCAGGGGGATGGCACAGATACGCAGTATTTT. This translates into CASSLQGDGTDTQYF. V gene TRBV18 combines with J gene TRBJ2-3, with TRBD1 matching over 7 bases. V shed 5 bases and J 1 base; nucleotides not matched to a gene: 6. Germline CDR1 KGHSH, CDR2 LQKENI. This CDR3 has 15 amino acids.

V gene TRBV6-2 or TRBV6-3 combines with J gene TRBJ1-1; D possibly corresponds to TRBD1 (6 bases). CDR1 is MNHEY, CDR2 SVGEGT, per germline. This CDR3 spans 14 amino acids. Trimming removed 7 bases from V and 5 bases from J, with 17 bases in between. The CDR3 is CASTPRGAKTEAFF. Here the CDR3 DNA reads TGTGCCAGCACCCCGCGGGGGGCGAAAACTGAAGCTTTCTTT.